The 27 T cell receptor beta chains below come from one sample, sequenced in a study of blood T cell repertoires in COVID-19. The repertoire was sequenced with immunoSEQ multiplex PCR; TCRdb's copy has only in-frame clones and lacks some. The sample contains roughly 110,000 clones, around 78% of which appear only once. Sequenced input: peripheral blood. The source of these receptors is a man at least 80 years old with COVID-19, enrolled during active disease.

The gene calls are TRBV5-5 and TRBJ2-7; 7 nucleotides agree with TRBD2. CDR3 length: 15 amino acids. J lost 2 bases, V lost 3 bases, and 8 bases had no gene match. The germline CDR1 and CDR2 sequences are SGHKS and YYEKEE (reference sequence). CDR3: CASSWGGTVAYEQYF. In DNA, the CDR3 is TGTGCCAGCAGCTGGGGGGGAACAGTGGCCTACGAGCAGTACTTC. The full variable domain, rest sourced from reference TRBV5-5 and TRBJ2-7, is DAGVTQSPTHLIKTRGQQVTLRCSPISGHKSVSWYQQVLGQGPQFIFQYYEKEERGRGNFPDRFSARQFPNYSSELNVNALLLGDSALYLCASSWGGTVAYEQYFGPGTRLTVT.

This chain connects TRBV18 to TRBJ1-2; D is unclear. V was cut by 3 bases and J by 6 bases, with 8 bases left in between. Germline V gene data show CDR1 as KGHSH and CDR2 as LQKENI. The length of the CDR3 is 12 residues. The CDR3 loop is CASSPNSHGYTF. DNA for the CDR3: TGTGCCAGCTCACCGAACAGCCATGGCTACACCTTC. Full variable domain (rest looked up from reference TRBV18 and TRBJ1-2): NAGVMQNPRHLVRRRGQEARLRCSPMKGHSHVYWYRQLPEEGLKFMVYLQKENIIDESGMPKERFSAEFPKEGPSILRIQQVVRGDSAAYFCASSPNSHGYTFGSGTRLTVV.

This chain uses TRBV19 with TRBJ2-1; possibly TRBD1 for D (6 bases). Germline V gene lookup returns CDR1 LNHDA and CDR2 SQIVND (reference sequence). Trimming left V 5 bases short and J 9 bases short, with 17 bases between. The length of the CDR3 is 14 residues. The DNA for the CDR3 is TGTGCCAGTAGTGCTTCGGACAGAGCAGCTGAGCAGTTCTTC. Its translation: CASSASDRAAEQFF.

The chain uses TRBV28 and TRBJ2-7; 12 bases match TRBD1. V lost 7 bases, J lost 3 bases, and 10 bases stayed unmatched. This CDR3 has 16 residues. Per the germline V gene, CDR1 is MDHEN and CDR2 is SYDVKM. CDR3 in amino acids: CASTQTGTGGLYEQYF. The CDR3 coding sequence is TGTGCCAGCACACAAACCGGGACAGGGGGCCTCTACGAGCAGTACTTC.

This chain uses TRBV7-8 with TRBJ1-5, with a weak D call TRBD1 (5 bases). Per germline, CDR1 SGHVS and CDR2 FQNEAQ. The CDR3 runs to 16 residues. Trimming cost V 3 bases and J 5 bases, with 17 bases left between them. The CDR3 sequence: CASSFDSTYLYQPQHF. Here the CDR3 DNA reads TGTGCCAGCAGCTTCGACAGTACCTATCTCTATCAGCCCCAGCATTTT.

The rearrangement uses TRBV28 and TRBJ2-5, with D possibly being TRBD2 (5 bases). CDR3 length: 14 residues. From germline, CDR1 is MDHEN and CDR2 SYDVKM. V was cut by 3 bases and J by 3 bases, with 11 bases left in between. This CDR3 reads CASSLGGSKETQYF. CDR3 coding DNA: TGTGCCAGCAGTTTGGGTGGGAGCAAAGAGACCCAGTACTTC.

The CDR3 sequence: CASRRGGLEAFF. The CDR3, as DNA: TGTGCCAGCAGACGAGGAGGGCTTGAAGCTTTCTTT. This chain connects TRBV5-5 to TRBJ1-1; D remains unclear. The germline gives CDR1 SGHKS, CDR2 YYEKEE (reference sequence). With 5 bases removed from V and 7 bases from J, the gap between germline ends came to 12 bases. The CDR3 consists of 12 residues.

This clone has only a few counts. V is TRBV7-2 and J is TRBJ1-3; unclear D gene. Germline assignment: CDR1 SGHTA and CDR2 FQGNSA. V lost 3 bases, J lost 0 bases, and 15 bases lay in between. This CDR3 region has 17 residues. CDR3 sequence: CASSLRARAFSGNTIYF. CDR3 nucleotides: TGTGCCAGCAGCTTGCGGGCGAGGGCCTTCTCTGGAAACACCATATATTTT. The entire variable domain, with the rest obtained from reference TRBV7-2 and TRBJ1-3, is as follows: GAGVSQSPSNKVTEKGKDVELRCDPISGHTALYWYRQSLGQGLEFLIYFQGNSAPDKSGLPSDRFSAERTGGSVSTLTIQRTQQEDSAVYLCASSLRARAFSGNTIYFGEGSWLTVV.

In this sample, this clone turned up once. V usage is TRBV18 and J usage is TRBJ2-2; D gene unclear. Trimming took off 2 bases at V and 0 bases at J, with 7 bases between the two ends. The CDR3 has 15 residues. Germline V gene sequence: CDR1 KGHSH, CDR2 LQKENI. The DNA for the CDR3 is TGTGCCAGCTCACCAGCGGCCGCGAACACCGGGGAGCTGTTTTTT. Protein product: CASSPAAANTGELFF. The full variable domain, rest sourced from reference TRBV18 and TRBJ2-2, is NAGVMQNPRHLVRRRGQEARLRCSPMKGHSHVYWYRQLPEEGLKFMVYLQKENIIDESGMPKERFSAEFPKEGPSILRIQQVVRGDSAAYFCASSPAAANTGELFFGEGSRLTVL.

The rearrangement uses TRBV5-1 and TRBJ1-1; D gene uncertain. Germline-derived CDR1 and CDR2 are SGHRS and YFSETQ. CDR3 length: 14 residues. The V gene lost 0 bases and the J gene lost 5 bases, with 11 bases spanning the gap. Here the CDR3 DNA reads TGCGCCAGCAGCTTGGCCGGCGGATTGACTGAAGCTTTCTTT. This codes for CASSLAGGLTEAFF.

Only a few counts were recorded for this clone. CDR3 in amino acids: CASKPGGGTFGEQYF. In DNA form, the CDR3 reads TGTGCCAGCAAACCGGGGGGCGGGACATTCGGCGAGCAGTACTTC. The chain is built from TRBV3-1 (or the pseudogene TRBV3-2) and TRBJ2-7; D is perhaps TRBD2 (7 bases). CDR1 and CDR2 from the germline V gene are LGHDT and YNNKEL (reference sequence). The CDR3 has 15 amino acids. Trimming took off 7 bases at V and 6 bases at J, with 22 bases between the two ends.

V is TRBV27 and J is TRBJ2-5; D possibly corresponds to TRBD2 (6 bases). Trimming shortened V by 6 bases and J by 1 base, and 15 bases separated the two germline ends. In germline, CDR1 is MNHEY, CDR2 SMNVEV (reference sequence). The CDR3 is 15 residues long. Here the CDR3 DNA reads TGTGCCAGCAGCCGTTGGGACTCGTCCCAAGAGACCCAGTACTTC. Translating gives CASSRWDSSQETQYF.

CDR3 coding DNA: TGTGCCAGCAGTTGGATGGAGGGCGAGCAGTACTTC. Its translation is CASSWMEGEQYF. The rearrangement links TRBV28 to TRBJ2-7; tentative D call: TRBD2 (6 bases). The CDR3 covers 12 residues. V shed 4 bases and J shed 6 bases, with 10 bases lying between them. CDR1 is MDHEN, CDR2 SYDVKM, per germline.

V and J are TRBV25-1 and TRBJ2-5; a possible D gene is TRBD2 (6 bases). The CDR3 has 16 residues. Germline V gene lookup returns CDR1 MGHDK and CDR2 SYGVNS. The ends were cut back, 1 base at V and 2 bases at J, with 14 bases in the middle. CDR3 protein: CASSEFAFAGQETQYF. CDR3 bases: TGTGCCAGCAGTGAATTCGCATTTGCGGGGCAAGAGACCCAGTACTTC. The full variable domain, in which reference TRBV25-1 and TRBJ2-5 provide the parts outside the CDR3, is EADIYQTPRYLVIGTGKKITLECSQTMGHDKMYWYQQDPGMELHLIHYSYGVNSTEKGDLSSESTVSRIRTEHFPLTLESARPSHTSQYLCASSEFAFAGQETQYFGPGTRLLVL.

The V gene is TRBV11-2, the J gene TRBJ2-7; D is ambiguous. The ends were cut back, 1 base at V and 0 bases at J, with 7 bases in the middle. The germline CDR1 and CDR2 sequences are SGHAT and FQNNGV. The CDR3 runs 14 residues. The CDR3 here is CASSLGFSSYEQYF. The DNA for the CDR3 is TGTGCCAGCAGCTTAGGTTTCAGCTCCTACGAGCAGTACTTC.

The chain carries TRBV28 and TRBJ2-1, with TRBD2 matching 9 bases. CDR1 is MDHEN and CDR2 is SYDVKM in the germline V gene. The CDR3 contains 18 residues. CDR3 DNA sequence: TGTGCTGCTTCTTCTAGCGGTGGAGCGGGGGGTGACTACAATGAGCAGTTCTTC. Translating it yields CAASSSGGAGGDYNEQFF. The whole variable domain, remainder taken from reference TRBV28 and TRBJ2-1, is DVKVTQSSRYLVKRTGEKVFLECVQDMDHENMFWYRQDPGLGLRLIYFSYDVKMKEKGDIPEGYSVSREKKERFSLILESASTNQTSMYLCAASSSGGAGGDYNEQFFGPGTRLTVL.

J is TRBJ1-4 and V is TRBV5-5; D remains unclear. Germline loops: CDR1 SGHKS, CDR2 YYEKEE (reference sequence). Trimming stripped 0 bases from V and 0 bases from J, with 6 bases between. This CDR3 has 15 residues. CDR3 bases: TGTGCCAGCAGCTTGGACCCAGCAACTAATGAAAAACTGTTTTTT. It translates to CASSLDPATNEKLFF.

The chain has TRBV27 and TRBJ2-3; 9 bases are shared with TRBD2. Germline CDR1 is MNHEY and CDR2 is SMNVEV (reference sequence). Trimming took 3 bases from V and 2 from J; bases not matched to a gene: 9. The length of the CDR3 is 17 residues. CDR3 residues: CASSLLTTSGYTDTQYF. The CDR3 DNA follows: TGTGCCAGCAGTTTGCTAACGACTAGCGGTTACACAGATACGCAGTATTTT.

This chain links TRBV4-2 with TRBJ2-5, with TRBD2 identical over 7 bases. CDR1 is LGHNA and CDR2 is YNFKEQ in the germline V gene. V gave up 1 base and J gave up 6 bases; unmatched junction bases: 8. This CDR3 spans 15 amino acids. CDR3 DNA: TGTGCCAGCAGCCAAGGAGGGGAGGGCCAGAAGACCCAGTACTTC. Protein: CASSQGGEGQKTQYF.

This sequence joins TRBV5-1 and TRBJ2-5, with 7 bases lining up with TRBD1. Trimming cost V 6 bases and J 4 bases; bases outside gene matches: 6. Germline assignment: CDR1 SGHRS and CDR2 YFSETQ. CDR3 length: 13 residues. The CDR3 protein is CASTDRVPETQYF. Here the CDR3 DNA reads TGCGCCAGCACCGACAGGGTACCAGAGACCCAGTACTTC.

V usage is TRBV7-9 and J usage is TRBJ2-3, with a tentative D call TRBD2 (6 bases). Germline V gene data show CDR1 as SEHNR and CDR2 as FQNEAQ (reference sequence). V lost 5 bases and J lost 2, with 14 bases in between. This CDR3 has 15 amino acids. Here the CDR3 reads CASSTRGGDTDTQYF. Here the CDR3 DNA reads TGTGCCAGCAGCACTCGGGGCGGGGACACAGATACGCAGTATTTT.

V and J are TRBV3-1 (or the pseudogene TRBV3-2) and TRBJ1-2; unclear D gene. Trimming cost V 0 bases and J 10 bases, with 12 bases left between them. This CDR3 has 13 amino acids. CDR1 and CDR2 from the germline V gene are LGHDT and YNNKEL (reference sequence). The CDR3 spells CASSQDGEEAYTF. The CDR3 nucleotides are TGTGCCAGCAGCCAAGATGGGGAGGAGGCCTACACCTTC.

This clone was counted only a few times. V usage is TRBV3-1 (or the pseudogene TRBV3-2) and J usage is TRBJ1-2, with TRBD1 matching 7 bases. The CDR3 has 15 amino acids. Germline V gene data show CDR1 as LGHDT and CDR2 as YNNKEL (reference sequence). The trim removed 2 bases at V and 8 bases at J, leaving 11 bases unmatched. CDR3 sequence reads: CASSQRETGVGGYTF. The CDR3 DNA reads TGTGCCAGCAGCCAAAGGGAAACAGGGGTCGGCGGCTACACCTTC.

This chain joins TRBV29-1 and TRBJ2-1; 16 nucleotides line up with TRBD2. Germline loops: CDR1 SQVTM, CDR2 ANQGSEA. CDR3 length: 13 amino acids. Trimming removed 8 bases from V and 8 bases from J; junction bases left unmatched: 3. This CDR3 is CSTGTSGRDEQFF. The CDR3 coding sequence is TGCAGCACGGGGACTAGCGGGAGGGATGAGCAGTTCTTC.

The V and J genes are TRBV29-1 and TRBJ2-7, with 7 positions matching TRBD1. This CDR3 has 14 residues. Germline V CDR1 and CDR2: SQVTM, ANQGSEA. V gave up 4 bases and J gave up 1 base; unmatched junction bases: 7. CDR3 sequence reads: CSVGASGQSYEQYF. The CDR3 DNA is TGCAGCGTTGGGGCCTCGGGACAGTCCTACGAGCAGTACTTC.

The chain links TRBV6-2 or TRBV6-3 to TRBJ2-5; a possible D gene is TRBD2 (6 bases). The CDR3 sequence is 16 residues long. The germline gives CDR1 MNHEY, CDR2 SVGEGT. V lost 5 bases and J 1 base, leaving 17 bases between the germline ends. The CDR3 coding sequence is TGTGCCAGCAGTACACCTCCGGGAGTCCTCCAAGAGACCCAGTACTTC. Its translation: CASSTPPGVLQETQYF.

This chain links TRBV6-5 with TRBJ1-4, with D possibly being TRBD1 (6 bases). This CDR3 has 14 amino acids. V was pared by 8 bases and J by 2 bases, with 12 bases between. Germline V CDR1 and CDR2: MNHEY, SVGAGI. CDR3 protein: CASYRGATNEKLFF. CDR3 DNA: TGTGCCAGCTACCGGGGGGCGACTAATGAAAAACTGTTTTTT.